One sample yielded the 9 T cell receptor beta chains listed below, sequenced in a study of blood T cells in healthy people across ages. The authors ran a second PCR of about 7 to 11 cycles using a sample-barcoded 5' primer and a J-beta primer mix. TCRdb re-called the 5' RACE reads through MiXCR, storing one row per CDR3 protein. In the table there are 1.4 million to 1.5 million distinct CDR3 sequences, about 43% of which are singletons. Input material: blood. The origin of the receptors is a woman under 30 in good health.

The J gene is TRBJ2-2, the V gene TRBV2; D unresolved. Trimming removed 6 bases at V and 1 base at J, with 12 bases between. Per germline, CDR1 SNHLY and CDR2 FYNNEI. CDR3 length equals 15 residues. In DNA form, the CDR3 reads TGTGCCAGCAGGAAATCGGGCGGGAACACCGGGGAGCTGTTTTTT. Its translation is CASRKSGGNTGELFF.

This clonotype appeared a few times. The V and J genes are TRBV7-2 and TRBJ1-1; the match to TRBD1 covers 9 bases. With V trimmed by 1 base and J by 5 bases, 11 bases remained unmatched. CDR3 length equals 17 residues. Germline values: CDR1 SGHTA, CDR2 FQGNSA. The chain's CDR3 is CASSLGGQGLRLTEAFF. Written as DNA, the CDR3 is TGTGCCAGCAGCTTAGGTGGACAGGGGCTTCGATTAACTGAAGCTTTCTTT.

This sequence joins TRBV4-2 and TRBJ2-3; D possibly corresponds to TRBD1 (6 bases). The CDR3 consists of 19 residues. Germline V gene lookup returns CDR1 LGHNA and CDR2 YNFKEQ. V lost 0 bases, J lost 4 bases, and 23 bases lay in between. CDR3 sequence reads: CASSQELGGRGLVADTQYF. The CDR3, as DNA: TGTGCCAGCAGCCAAGAGCTCGGCGGCAGGGGATTGGTCGCAGATACGCAGTATTTT.

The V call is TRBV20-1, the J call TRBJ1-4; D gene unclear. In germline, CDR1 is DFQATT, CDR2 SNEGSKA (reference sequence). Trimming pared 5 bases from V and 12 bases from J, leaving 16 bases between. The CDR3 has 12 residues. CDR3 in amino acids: CSAARAPEELFF. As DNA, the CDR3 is TGCAGTGCTGCCCGGGCCCCGGAAGAACTGTTTTTT.

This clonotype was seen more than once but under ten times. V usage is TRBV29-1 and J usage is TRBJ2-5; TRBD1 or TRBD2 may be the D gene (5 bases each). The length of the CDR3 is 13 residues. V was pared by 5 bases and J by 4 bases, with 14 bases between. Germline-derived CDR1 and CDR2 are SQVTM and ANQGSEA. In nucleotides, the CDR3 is TGCAGCGTTACTAGGGACGGCTCAGAGACCCAGTACTTC. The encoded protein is CSVTRDGSETQYF.

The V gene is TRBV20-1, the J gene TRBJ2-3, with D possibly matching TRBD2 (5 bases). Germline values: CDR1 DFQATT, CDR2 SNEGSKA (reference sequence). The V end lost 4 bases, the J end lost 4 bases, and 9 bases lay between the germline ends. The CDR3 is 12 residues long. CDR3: CSATPGSDTQYF. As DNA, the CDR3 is TGCAGTGCTACTCCGGGGTCAGATACGCAGTATTTT.

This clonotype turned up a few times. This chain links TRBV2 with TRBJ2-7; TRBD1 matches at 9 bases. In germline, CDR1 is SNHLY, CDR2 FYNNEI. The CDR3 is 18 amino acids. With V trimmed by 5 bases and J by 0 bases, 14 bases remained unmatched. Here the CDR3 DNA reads TGTGCCAGCAGTCAAACGACCTACGGGACAGGGAACTCCTACGAGCAGTACTTC. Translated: CASSQTTYGTGNSYEQYF.

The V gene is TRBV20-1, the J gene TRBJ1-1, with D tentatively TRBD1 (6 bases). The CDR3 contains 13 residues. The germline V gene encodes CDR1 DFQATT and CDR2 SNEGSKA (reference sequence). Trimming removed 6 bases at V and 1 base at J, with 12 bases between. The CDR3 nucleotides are TGCAGTGCAAGGGGGGCGGCGAACACTGAAGCTTTCTTT. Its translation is CSARGAANTEAFF.

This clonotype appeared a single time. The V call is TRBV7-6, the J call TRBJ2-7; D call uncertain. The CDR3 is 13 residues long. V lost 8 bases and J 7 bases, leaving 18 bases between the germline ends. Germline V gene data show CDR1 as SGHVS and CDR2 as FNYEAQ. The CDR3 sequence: CASHPGVGNEQYF. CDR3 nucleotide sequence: TGTGCCAGCCACCCGGGCGTTGGCAATGAGCAGTACTTC. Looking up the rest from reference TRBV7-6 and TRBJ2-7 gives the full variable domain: GAGVSQSPRYKVTKRGQDVALRCDPISGHVSLYWYRQALGQGPEFLTYFNYEAQQDKSGLPNDRFSAERPEGSISTLTIQRTEQRDSAMYRCASHPGVGNEQYFGPGTRLTVT.